The clone carrying this T cell receptor beta chain was picked up a small number of times. This may stem from a read error, because a much larger clone lies one nucleotide away. This record comes from a study of Graves' ophthalmopathy and Graves' hyperthyroidism. CDR3 length equals 16 residues. The germline CDR1 and CDR2 sequences are SGHTA and FQGNSA. Amplification from RNA transcripts yielded the TCR beta CDR3 regions. RT-PCR was first run with HTBI primers, then multiplex PCR in a second round. One entry per CDR3 protein, called by TCRdb with MiXCR from the multiplex PCR reads. The sample lists fewer than 350,000 distinct CDR3 sequences, roughly 16% occurring once. The starting material, approximately 10 ml of fresh peripheral blood, provided the PBMCs.

This sequence was found in an adult man with Graves' ophthalmopathy. The chain recombines TRBV7-2 with TRBJ2-7; TRBD2 is a possible D gene (5 bases). Source material: peripheral blood. CDR3 protein: CAISQAVWPEGVEQYF. Written as DNA, the CDR3 is TGCGCCATCAGCCAAGCGGTTTGGCCAGAGGGCGTCGAGCAGTACTTC.